By share, the clone carrying this T cell receptor beta chain ranks as medium-sized. The data belong to a study of immune heterogeneity within non-small cell lung tumors. Multiplex PCR amplified the TCR beta CDR3 region. Its first round ran for around 10 cycles with 32 V and 13 J primers. TCRdb re-called the multiplex PCR reads through MiXCR, storing one row per CDR3 protein. Of 5,600 or so distinct CDR3 sequences in the sample, 18% were seen once. With 600 ng used per sample, the template was genomic DNA from bulk tumor. Biopsies, several per primary tumor and spaced far apart, were collected during surgery. Curative surgical treatment was performed in patients who had newly diagnosed, untreated non-small cell lung cancer. Trimming took 5 bases from V and 6 from J; bases not matched to a gene: 11. CDR3 length: 15 amino acids. The germline gives CDR1 SGHAT, CDR2 FQNNGV.

The rearrangement links TRBV11-2 to TRBJ2-7; 9 bases line up with TRBD1. Sequencing was done on a sample of lung tumor tissue. The TCR was taken from a middle-aged man with non-small cell lung cancer. In DNA, the CDR3 is TGTGCCAGCAGCCCATTTCGGGACAGGGTAGGCGAGCAGTACTTC. Protein: CASSPFRDRVGEQYF.